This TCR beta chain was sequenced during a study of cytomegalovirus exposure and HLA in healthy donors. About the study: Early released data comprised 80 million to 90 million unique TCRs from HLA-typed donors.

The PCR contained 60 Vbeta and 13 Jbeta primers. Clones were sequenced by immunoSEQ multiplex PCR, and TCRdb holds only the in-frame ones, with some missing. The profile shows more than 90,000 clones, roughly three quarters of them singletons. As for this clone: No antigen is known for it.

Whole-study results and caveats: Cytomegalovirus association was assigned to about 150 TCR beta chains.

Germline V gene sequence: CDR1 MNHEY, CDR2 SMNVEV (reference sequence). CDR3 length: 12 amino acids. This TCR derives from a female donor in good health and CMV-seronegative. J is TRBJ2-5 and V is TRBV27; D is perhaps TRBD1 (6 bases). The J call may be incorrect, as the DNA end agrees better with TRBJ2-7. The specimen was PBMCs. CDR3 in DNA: TGTGCCAGCAGTTTGACAGGTTACGAGCAGTACTTC. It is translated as CASSLTGYEQYF.